The subject of this entry is one T cell receptor beta chain. What it recognizes is unknown. This CDR3 contains 14 residues. J gave up 4 bases and V 6 bases, and 7 bases lay outside the gene matches. Looked up from germline, CDR1 is SNHLY and CDR2 is FYNNEI. Sequencing of DNA taken from cultured CD4+ T cells relied on the Oncomine TCR Beta short-read assay. TCRdb re-analysed the PCR reads in MiXCR, keeping a single row per CDR3 protein. The sample records over 14,000 distinct CDR3 sequences, around half being singletons. These data originate in a study of vaccination and CD4 T cells after COVID-19. The treatment: roughly 10-day PBMC culture with coronavirus spike peptide pools or control peptides (ViraFEST assay). Once peptide pools had expanded antigen-specific T cells, ViraFEST sequenced TCRs.

This sequence was found in a human donor who had recovered from COVID-19. V gene TRBV2 combines with J gene TRBJ1-2, with 8 bases identical to TRBD1. Sequencing input: CD4+ T cells from blood, cultured in vitro. Here the CDR3 DNA reads TGTGCCAGCAGCGGACAGGGCTCCAGCTATGGCTACACCTTC. Protein: CASSGQGSSYGYTF.